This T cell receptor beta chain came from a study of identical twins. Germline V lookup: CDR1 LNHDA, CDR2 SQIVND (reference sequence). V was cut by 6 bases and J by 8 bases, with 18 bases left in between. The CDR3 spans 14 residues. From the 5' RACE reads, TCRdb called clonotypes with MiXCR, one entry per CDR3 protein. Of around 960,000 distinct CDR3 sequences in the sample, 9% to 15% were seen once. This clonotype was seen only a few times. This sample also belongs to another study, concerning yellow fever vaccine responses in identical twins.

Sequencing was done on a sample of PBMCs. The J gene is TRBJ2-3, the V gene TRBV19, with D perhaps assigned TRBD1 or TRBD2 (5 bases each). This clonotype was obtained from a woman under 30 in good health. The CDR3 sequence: CASSLLTGTGTQYF. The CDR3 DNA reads TGTGCCAGTAGCCTCCTGACCGGGACGGGTACGCAGTATTTT.